This TCR beta chain was observed in a study of T cells after posttransplantation cyclophosphamide. Study observations and caveats: After PTCy, TRB diversity resembled that of CNI/methotrexate controls. Later blood repertoires were often dominated by clones from the donor CD8+ memory compartment.

Germline assignment: CDR1 SGHKS and CDR2 YYEKEE (reference sequence). The CDR3 is 19 residues long. V was pared by 2 bases and J by 1 base, with 13 bases of the junction left unmatched. Repertoires were generated with immunoSEQ multiplex PCR, while TCRdb's copy carries only in-frame clones and drops some. This table holds tens of thousands of clones with no singletons; the top ten claim 1.8%. Treatment was busulfan-fludarabine conditioning, a marrow graft, and cyclophosphamide on days +3 and +4. This clone was detected ten times or more. No antigen is known for it. The sequence was collected from a male patient under 35 who received an allogeneic stem cell transplant from a related donor, was CMV-positive, and had no GVHD. Some of these T cells may belong to the graft donor. The material was PBMCs, obtained after allogeneic stem cell transplant with posttransplant cyclophosphamide. V gene TRBV5-5 combines with J gene TRBJ2-2; 8 positions match TRBD2. CDR3 coding DNA: TGTGCCAGCAGCTTTAGGCTGAGGCTAGCGGGTCTGAACACCGGGGAGCTGTTTTTT. Residues: CASSFRLRLAGLNTGELFF.